This entry describes one TCR beta chain. This record comes from a study of blood T cell repertoires in COVID-19. Whole-study context: COVID-19 samples, acute and convalescent, were from the United States, Italy and Spain.

As handled by the study authors: Scientists estimated how many nucleated cells there were by amplifying reference gene primers. Produced via immunoSEQ multiplex PCR; TCRdb's table is partial and in-frame only. The V and J calls and the clone size are those of that table, but D and trimming were determined from the DNA. Of fewer than 400,000 clones in the sample, roughly 86% were seen once. CDR3 length equals 13 residues. CDR1 is LNHDA and CDR2 is SQIVND in the germline V gene (reference sequence). Germline trimming cut 4 bases from V and 14 bases from J; bases unmatched to any gene: 8. The receptor comes from a human donor in a cohort sampled during active COVID-19. Sequenced sample: peripheral blood. V gene TRBV19 combines with J gene TRBJ2-2; 9 positions agree with TRBD2. The CDR3 region is CASSTSAGGPLFF. The CDR3 nucleotides read TGTGCCAGTAGTACTTCAGCGGGGGGCCCTCTGTTTTTT.